This T cell receptor (beta chain) emerged from a study of cytomegalovirus exposure and HLA in healthy donors. General study points: The study dropped some indistinguishable V segments, TRBV6-2 and TRBV6-3 among them.

The study ran its PCR with 60 Vbeta and 13 Jbeta primers. How the authors handled the data: Approximately 12 million of the 75 million to 95 million unique TCR beta chains counted in a later analysis were shared. Sequencing used immunoSEQ multiplex PCR; TCRdb keeps in-frame clones, though not all of them. That table is the source of V, J and clone size, and D and trimming were worked out from the DNA. The table records about 94,000 clones, 70% to 85% of them present only once. V dropped 4 bases and J dropped 8; count of bases not matched to a gene: 12. The V gene's germline CDR1 is MNHNY and CDR2 SVGAGI (reference sequence). CDR3 size: 15 residues. Concerning this clone: Its specificity is unknown.

Sample: PBMCs. The chain carries TRBV6-6 and TRBJ1-2, with 8 bases fitting TRBD1. The source is a man in his thirties or forties in good health and CMV-seropositive. CDR3 DNA sequence: TGTGCCAGCAGTTTCCCGCAGGACAGGGAAAGAGGCTACACCTTC. This translates into CASSFPQDRERGYTF.